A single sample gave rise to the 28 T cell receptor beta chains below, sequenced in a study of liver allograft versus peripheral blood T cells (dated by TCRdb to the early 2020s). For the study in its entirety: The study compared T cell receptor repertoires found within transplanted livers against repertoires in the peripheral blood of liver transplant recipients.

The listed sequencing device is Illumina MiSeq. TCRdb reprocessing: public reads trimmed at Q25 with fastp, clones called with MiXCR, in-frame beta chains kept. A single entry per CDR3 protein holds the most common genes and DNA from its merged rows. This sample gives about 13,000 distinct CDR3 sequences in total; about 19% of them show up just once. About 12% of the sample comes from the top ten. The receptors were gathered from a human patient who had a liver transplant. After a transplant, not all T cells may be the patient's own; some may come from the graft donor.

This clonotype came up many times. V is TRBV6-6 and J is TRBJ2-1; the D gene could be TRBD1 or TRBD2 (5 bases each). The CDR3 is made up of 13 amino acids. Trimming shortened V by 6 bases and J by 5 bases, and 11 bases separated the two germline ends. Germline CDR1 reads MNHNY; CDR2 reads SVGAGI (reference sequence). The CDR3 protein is CASRQGANNEQFF. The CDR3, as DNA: TGTGCCAGCAGGCAGGGAGCCAACAATGAGCAGTTCTTC.

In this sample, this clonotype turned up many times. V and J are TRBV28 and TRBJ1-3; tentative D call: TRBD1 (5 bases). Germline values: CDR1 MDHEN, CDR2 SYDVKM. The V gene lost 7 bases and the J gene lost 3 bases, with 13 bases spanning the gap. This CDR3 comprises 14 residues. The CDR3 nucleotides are TGTGCCAGCACCGATACAGGCGTTGGAAACACCATATATTTT. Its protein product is CASTDTGVGNTIYF.

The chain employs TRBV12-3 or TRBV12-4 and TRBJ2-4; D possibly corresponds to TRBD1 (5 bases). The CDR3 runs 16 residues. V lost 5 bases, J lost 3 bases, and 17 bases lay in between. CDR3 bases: TGTGCCAGCAGTCTACGTCAGGGCGCCAACAAAAACATTCAGTACTTC. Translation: CASSLRQGANKNIQYF.

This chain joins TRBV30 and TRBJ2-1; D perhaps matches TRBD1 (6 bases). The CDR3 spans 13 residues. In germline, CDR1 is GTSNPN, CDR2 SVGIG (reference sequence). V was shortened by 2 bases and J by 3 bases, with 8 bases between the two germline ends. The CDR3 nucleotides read TGTGCCTGGAGTTTGGACAGCTACAATGAGCAGTTCTTC. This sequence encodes CAWSLDSYNEQFF.

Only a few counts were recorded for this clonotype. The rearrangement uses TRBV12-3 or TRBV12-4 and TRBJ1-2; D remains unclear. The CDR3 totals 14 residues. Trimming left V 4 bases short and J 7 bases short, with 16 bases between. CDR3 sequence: CASSSSWIGSGYTF. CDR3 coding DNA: TGTGCCAGCAGTTCAAGCTGGATCGGGTCTGGCTACACCTTC.

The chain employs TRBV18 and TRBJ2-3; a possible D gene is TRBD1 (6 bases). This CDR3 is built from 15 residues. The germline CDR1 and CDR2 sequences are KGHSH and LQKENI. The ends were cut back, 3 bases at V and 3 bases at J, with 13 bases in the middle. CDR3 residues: CASSPLQGRTDTQYF. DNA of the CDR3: TGTGCCAGCTCACCCCTGCAGGGGAGAACAGATACGCAGTATTTT.

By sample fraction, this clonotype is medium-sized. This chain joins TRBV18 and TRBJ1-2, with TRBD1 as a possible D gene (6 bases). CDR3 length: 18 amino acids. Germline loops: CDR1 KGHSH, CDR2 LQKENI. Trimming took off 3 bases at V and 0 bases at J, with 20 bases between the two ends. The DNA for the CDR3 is TGTGCCAGCTCACCCGGGGGGGCTATCAGGACTTCTAACTATGGCTACACCTTC. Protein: CASSPGGAIRTSNYGYTF.

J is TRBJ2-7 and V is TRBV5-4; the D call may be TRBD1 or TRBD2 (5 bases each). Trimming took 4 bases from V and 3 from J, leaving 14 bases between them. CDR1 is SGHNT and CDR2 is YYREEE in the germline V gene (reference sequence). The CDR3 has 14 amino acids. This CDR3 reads CASSRWDGSYEQYF. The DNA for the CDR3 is TGTGCCAGCAGCCGATGGGACGGAAGCTACGAGCAGTACTTC.

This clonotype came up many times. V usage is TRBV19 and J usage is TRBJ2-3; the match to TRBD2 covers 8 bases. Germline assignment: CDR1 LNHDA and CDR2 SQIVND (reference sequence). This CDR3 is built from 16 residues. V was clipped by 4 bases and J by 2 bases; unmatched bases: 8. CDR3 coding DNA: TGTGCCAGTAGTAGTCTAGCGGGTCGCACCACAGATACGCAGTATTTT. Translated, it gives CASSSLAGRTTDTQYF. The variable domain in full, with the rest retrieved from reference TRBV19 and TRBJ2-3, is DGGITQSPKYLFRKEGQNVTLSCEQNLNHDAMYWYRQDPGQGLRLIYYSQIVNDFQKGDIAEGYSVSREKKESFPLTVTSAQKNPTAFYLCASSSLAGRTTDTQYFGPGTRLTVL.

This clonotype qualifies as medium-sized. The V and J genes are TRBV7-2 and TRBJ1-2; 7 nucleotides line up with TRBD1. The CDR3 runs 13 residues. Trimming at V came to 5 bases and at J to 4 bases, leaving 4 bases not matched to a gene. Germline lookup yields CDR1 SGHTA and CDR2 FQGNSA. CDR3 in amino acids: CASSETGPYGYTF. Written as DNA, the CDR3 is TGTGCCAGCAGCGAGACAGGGCCCTATGGCTACACCTTC.

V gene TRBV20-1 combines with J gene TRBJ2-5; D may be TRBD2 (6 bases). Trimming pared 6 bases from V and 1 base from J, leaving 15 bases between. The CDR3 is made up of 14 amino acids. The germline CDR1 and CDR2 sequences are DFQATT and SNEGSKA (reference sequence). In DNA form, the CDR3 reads TGCAGTGCCATCAAGGGACTGACCCAAGAGACCCAGTACTTC. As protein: CSAIKGLTQETQYF.

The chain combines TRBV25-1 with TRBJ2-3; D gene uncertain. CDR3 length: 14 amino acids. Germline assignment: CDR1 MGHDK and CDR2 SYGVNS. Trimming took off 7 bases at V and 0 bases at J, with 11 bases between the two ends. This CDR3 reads CASNRASSTDTQYF. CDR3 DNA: TGTGCCAGCAACCGGGCGTCTAGCACAGATACGCAGTATTTT.

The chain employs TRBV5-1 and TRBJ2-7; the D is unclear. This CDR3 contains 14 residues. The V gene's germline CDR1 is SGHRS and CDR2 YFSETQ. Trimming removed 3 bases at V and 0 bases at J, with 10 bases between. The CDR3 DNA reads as TGCGCCAGCAGCTACGGAGTAAGCTCCTACGAGCAGTACTTC. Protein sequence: CASSYGVSSYEQYF. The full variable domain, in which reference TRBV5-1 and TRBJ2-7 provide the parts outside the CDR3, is KAGVTQTPRYLIKTRGQQVTLSCSPISGHRSVSWYQQTPGQGLQFLFEYFSETQRNKGNFPGRFSGRQFSNSRSEMNVSTLELGDSALYLCASSYGVSSYEQYFGPGTRLTVT.

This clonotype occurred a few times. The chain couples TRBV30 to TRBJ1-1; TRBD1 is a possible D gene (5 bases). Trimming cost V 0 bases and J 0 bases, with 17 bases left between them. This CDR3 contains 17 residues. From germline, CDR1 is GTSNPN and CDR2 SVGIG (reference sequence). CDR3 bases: TGTGCCTGGAGTGTCAGGATGTCGGGGCTGATGAACACTGAAGCTTTCTTT. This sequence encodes CAWSVRMSGLMNTEAFF.

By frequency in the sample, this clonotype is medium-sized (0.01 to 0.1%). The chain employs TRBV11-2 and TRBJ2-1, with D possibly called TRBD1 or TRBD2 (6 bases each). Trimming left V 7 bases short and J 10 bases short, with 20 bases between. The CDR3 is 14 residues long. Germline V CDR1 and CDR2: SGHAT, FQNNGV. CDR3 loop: CASTKGGPGHEQFF. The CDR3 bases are TGTGCCAGCACCAAAGGGGGGCCCGGCCACGAGCAGTTCTTC.

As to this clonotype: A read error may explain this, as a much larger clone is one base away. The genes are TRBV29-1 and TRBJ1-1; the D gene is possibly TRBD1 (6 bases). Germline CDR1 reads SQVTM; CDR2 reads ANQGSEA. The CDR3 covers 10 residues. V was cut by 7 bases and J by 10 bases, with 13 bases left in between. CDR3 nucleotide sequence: TGCAGCGCTGAGGGGGACGCAGCTTTCTTT. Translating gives CSAEGDAAFF.

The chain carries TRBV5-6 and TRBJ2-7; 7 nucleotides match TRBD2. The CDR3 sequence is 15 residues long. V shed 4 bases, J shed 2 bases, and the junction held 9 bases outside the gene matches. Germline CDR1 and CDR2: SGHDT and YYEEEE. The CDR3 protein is CASSPLGGGAYEQYF. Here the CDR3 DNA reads TGTGCCAGCAGCCCCCTTGGGGGGGGGGCCTACGAGCAGTACTTC.

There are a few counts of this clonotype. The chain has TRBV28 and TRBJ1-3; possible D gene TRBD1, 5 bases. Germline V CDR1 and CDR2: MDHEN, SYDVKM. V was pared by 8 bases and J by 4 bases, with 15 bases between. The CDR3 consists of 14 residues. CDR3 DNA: TGTGCCAGCCAGCCCGGGGGGATAGGAAACACCATATATTTT. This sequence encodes CASQPGGIGNTIYF.

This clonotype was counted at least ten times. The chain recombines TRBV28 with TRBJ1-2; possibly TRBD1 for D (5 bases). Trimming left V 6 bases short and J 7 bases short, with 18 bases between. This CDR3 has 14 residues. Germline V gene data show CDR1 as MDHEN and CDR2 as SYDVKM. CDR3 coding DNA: TGTGCCAGCAGGACATCGCCGGGGGGGGGTGGCTACACCTTC. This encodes CASRTSPGGGGYTF.

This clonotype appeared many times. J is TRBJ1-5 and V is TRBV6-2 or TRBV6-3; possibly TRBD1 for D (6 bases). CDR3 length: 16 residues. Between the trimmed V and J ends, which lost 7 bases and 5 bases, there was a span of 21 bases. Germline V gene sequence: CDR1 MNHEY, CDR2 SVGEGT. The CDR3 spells CASNPLRTVKHQPQHF. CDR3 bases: TGTGCCAGCAATCCACTAAGGACAGTGAAGCATCAGCCCCAGCATTTT.

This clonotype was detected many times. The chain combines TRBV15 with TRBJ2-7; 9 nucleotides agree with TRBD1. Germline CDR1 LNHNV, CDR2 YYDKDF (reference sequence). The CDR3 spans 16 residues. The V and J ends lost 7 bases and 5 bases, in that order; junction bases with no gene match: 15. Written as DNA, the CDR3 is TGTGCCACCATCGGCACTACCGGGACAGGGACCCACGAGCAGTACTTC. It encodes CATIGTTGTGTHEQYF.

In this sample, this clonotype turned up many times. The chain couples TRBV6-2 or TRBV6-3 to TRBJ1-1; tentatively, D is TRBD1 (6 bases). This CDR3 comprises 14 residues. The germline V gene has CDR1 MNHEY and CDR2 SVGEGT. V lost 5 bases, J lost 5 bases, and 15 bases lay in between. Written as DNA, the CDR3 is TGTGCCAGCAGTCGGACAGTGCTGGGGACTGAAGCTTTCTTT. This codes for CASSRTVLGTEAFF.

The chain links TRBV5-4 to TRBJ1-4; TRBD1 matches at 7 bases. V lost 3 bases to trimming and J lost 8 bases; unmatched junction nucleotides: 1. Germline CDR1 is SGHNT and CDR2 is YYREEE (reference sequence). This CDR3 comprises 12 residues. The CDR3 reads CASSSGGEKLFF. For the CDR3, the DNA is TGTGCCAGCAGCTCAGGGGGAGAAAAACTGTTTTTT.

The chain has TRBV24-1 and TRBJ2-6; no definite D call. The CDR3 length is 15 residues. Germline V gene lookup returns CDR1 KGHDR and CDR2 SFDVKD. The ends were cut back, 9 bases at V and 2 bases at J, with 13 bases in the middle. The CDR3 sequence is CATRASAPGANVLTF. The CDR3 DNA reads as TGTGCCACCCGGGCGTCGGCCCCTGGGGCCAACGTCCTGACTTTC.

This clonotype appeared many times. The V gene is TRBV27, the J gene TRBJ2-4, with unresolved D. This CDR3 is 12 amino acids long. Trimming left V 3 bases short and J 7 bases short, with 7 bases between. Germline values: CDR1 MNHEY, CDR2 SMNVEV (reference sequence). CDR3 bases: TGTGCCAGCAGTTTCAATGGTAACATTCAGTACTTC. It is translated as CASSFNGNIQYF.

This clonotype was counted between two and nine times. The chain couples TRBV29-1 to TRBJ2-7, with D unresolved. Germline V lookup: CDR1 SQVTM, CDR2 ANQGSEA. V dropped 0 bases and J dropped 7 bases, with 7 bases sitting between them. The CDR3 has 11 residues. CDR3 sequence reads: CSVEEWPEQYF. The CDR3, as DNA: TGCAGCGTTGAAGAGTGGCCTGAGCAGTACTTC.

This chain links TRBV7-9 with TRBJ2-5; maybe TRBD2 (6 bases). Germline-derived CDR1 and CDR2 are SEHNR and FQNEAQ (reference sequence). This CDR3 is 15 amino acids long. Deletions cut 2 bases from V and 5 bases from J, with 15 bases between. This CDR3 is CASSLTSGGYETQYF. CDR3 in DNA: TGTGCCAGCAGCTTAACAAGTGGAGGGTACGAGACCCAGTACTTC.

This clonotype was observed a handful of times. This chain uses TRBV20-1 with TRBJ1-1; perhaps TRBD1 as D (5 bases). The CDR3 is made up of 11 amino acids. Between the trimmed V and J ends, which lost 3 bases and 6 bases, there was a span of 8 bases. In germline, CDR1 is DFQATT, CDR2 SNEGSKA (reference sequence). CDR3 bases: TGCAGTGCTAGCCGGGGGTCTGAAGCTTTCTTT. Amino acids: CSASRGSEAFF.